This T cell receptor (beta chain) was recorded in a study of blood T cells in healthy people across ages. For the study at large: T cells yielded about one barcoded beta molecule per two cells through template switching.

A second roughly 6 to 12 cycle PCR used barcoded and J-beta primers. TCRdb re-derived calls from the 5' RACE reads in MiXCR, one entry per CDR3 protein. The table has over 600,000 distinct CDR3 sequences, 21% seen once; the top ten hold approximately 3.6%. This CDR3 region has 15 residues. Germline CDR1 and CDR2: SGDLS and YYNGEE. Deletions cut 0 bases from V and 4 bases from J, with 11 bases between. This clonotype was recorded at least ten times. The antigen remains unidentified. General study points: Per million T cells, TCR beta diversity dropped roughly linearly as age increased. Comparison with aged donors showed that long-lived donors had more naive CD4+ cells and higher diversity.

In each sample, at least 7 million PBMCs were isolated. The source material was blood. The receptor was derived from a man between 70 and 80 years old in good health. V usage is TRBV9 and J usage is TRBJ1-5; no firm D call. The CDR3 here is CASSVDPDTNQPQHF. In DNA, the CDR3 is TGTGCCAGCAGCGTAGATCCCGATACTAATCAGCCCCAGCATTTT. Variable domain in full (rest from reference TRBV9 and TRBJ1-5): DSGVTQTPKHLITATGQRVTLRCSPRSGDLSVYWYQQSLDQGLQFLIQYYNGEERAKGNILERFSAQQFPDLHSELNLSSLELGDSALYFCASSVDPDTNQPQHFGDGTRLSIL.